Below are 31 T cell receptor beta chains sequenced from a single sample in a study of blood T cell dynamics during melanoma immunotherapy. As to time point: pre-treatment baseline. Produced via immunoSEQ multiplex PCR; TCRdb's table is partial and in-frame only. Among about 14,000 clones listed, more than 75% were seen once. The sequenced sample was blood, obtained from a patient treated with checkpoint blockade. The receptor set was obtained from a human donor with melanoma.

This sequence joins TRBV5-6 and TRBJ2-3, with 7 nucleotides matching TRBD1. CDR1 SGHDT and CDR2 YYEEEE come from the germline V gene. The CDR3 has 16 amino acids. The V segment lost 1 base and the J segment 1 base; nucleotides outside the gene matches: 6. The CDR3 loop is CASSLQQGKGTDTQYF. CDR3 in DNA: TGTGCCAGCAGCTTGCAACAGGGGAAAGGCACAGATACGCAGTATTTT.

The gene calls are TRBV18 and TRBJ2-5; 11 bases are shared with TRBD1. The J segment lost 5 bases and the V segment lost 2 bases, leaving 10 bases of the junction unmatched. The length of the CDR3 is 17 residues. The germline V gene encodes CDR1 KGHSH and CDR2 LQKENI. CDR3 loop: CASSPRPGQGAGETQYF. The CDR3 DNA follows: TGTGCCAGCTCACCAAGACCCGGACAGGGGGCTGGGGAGACCCAGTACTTC.

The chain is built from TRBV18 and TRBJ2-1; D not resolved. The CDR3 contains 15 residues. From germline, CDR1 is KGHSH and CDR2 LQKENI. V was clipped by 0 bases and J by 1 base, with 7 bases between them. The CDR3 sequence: CASSPPVGSYNEQFF. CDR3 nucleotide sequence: TGTGCCAGCTCACCACCGGTAGGATCCTACAATGAGCAGTTCTTC.

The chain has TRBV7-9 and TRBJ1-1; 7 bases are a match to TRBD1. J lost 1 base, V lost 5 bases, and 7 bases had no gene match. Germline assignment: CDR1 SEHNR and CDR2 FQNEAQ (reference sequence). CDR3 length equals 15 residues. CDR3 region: CASSNLRDRNTEAFF. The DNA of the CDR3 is TGTGCCAGCAGCAACCTGCGGGACAGGAACACTGAAGCTTTCTTT.

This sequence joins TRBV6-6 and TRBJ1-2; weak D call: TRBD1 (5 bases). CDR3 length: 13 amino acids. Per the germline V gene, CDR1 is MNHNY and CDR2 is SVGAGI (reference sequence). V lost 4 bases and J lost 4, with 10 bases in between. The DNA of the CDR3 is TGTGCCAGCAGTTCCCTGGGGGGCTATGGCTACACCTTC. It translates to CASSSLGGYGYTF.

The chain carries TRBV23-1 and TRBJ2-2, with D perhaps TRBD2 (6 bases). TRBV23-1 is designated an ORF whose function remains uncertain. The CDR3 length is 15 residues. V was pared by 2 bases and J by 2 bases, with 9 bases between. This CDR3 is CASSQPGENTGELFF. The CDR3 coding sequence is TGCGCCAGCAGTCAACCGGGGGAAAACACCGGGGAGCTGTTTTTT.

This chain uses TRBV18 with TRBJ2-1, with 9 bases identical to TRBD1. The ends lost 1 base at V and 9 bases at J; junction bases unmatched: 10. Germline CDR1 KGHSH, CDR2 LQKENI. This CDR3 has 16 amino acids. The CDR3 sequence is CASSPQMTGGTTEQFF. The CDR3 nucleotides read TGTGCCAGCTCACCACAGATGACAGGGGGGACTACTGAGCAGTTCTTC.

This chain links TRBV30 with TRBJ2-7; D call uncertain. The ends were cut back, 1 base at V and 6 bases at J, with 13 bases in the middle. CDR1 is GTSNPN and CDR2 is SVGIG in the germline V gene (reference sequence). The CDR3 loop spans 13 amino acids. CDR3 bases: TGTGCCTGGAGTGCGGCCTCGGCCCTCGAGCAGTACGTC. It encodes CAWSAASALEQYV.

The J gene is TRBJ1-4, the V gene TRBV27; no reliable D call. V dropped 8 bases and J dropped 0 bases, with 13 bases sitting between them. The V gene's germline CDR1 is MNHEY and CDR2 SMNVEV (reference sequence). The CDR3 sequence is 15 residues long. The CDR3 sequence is CASRLGGTTNEKLFF. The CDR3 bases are TGTGCCAGCCGTCTAGGAGGGACAACTAATGAAAAACTGTTTTTT.

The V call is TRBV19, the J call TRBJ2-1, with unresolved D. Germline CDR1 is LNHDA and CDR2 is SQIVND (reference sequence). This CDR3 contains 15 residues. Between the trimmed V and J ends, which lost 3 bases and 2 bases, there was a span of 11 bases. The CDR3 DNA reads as TGTGCCAGTAGTATGTCCCCGAACGCCTACAATGAGCAGTTCTTC. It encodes CASSMSPNAYNEQFF.

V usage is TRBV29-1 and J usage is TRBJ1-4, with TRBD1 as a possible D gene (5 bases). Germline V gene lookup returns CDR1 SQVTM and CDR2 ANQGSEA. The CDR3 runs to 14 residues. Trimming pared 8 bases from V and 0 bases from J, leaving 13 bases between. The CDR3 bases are TGCAGCCATTCCGAGGGGTCAACTAATGAAAAACTGTTTTTT. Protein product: CSHSEGSTNEKLFF.

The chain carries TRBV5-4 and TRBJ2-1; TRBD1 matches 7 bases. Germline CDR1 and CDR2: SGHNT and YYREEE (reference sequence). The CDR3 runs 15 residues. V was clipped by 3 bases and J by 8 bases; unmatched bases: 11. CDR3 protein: CASSYLRDSGYEQFF. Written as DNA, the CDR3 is TGTGCCAGCAGCTACCTCCGGGACAGTGGTTATGAGCAGTTCTTC.

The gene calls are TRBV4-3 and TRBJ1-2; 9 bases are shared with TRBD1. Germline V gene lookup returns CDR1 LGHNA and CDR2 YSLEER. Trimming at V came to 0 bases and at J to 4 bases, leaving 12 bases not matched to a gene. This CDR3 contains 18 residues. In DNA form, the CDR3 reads TGCGCCAGCAGCCAAGAACTGAGTTTAGGGACAGGGACCTATGGCTACACCTTC. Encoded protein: CASSQELSLGTGTYGYTF.

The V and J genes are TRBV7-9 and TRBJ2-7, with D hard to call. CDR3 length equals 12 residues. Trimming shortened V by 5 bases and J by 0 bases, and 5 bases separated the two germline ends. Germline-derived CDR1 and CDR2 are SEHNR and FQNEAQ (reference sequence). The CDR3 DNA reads TGTGCCAGCAGCGCCTACTCCTACGAGCAGTACTTC. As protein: CASSAYSYEQYF.

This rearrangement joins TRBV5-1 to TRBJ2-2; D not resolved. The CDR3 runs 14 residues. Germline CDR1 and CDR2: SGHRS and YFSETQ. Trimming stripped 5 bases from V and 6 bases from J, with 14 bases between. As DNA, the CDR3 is TGCGCCAGCAGGACCGGGTTAAACGCCGGGGAGCTGTTTTTT. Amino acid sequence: CASRTGLNAGELFF.

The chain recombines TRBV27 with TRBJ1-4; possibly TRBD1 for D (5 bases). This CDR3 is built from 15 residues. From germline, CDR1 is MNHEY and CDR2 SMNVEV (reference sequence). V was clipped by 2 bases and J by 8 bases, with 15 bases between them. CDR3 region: CASSLMGGSGEKLFF. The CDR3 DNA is TGTGCCAGCAGTTTAATGGGGGGGAGTGGGGAAAAACTGTTTTTT.

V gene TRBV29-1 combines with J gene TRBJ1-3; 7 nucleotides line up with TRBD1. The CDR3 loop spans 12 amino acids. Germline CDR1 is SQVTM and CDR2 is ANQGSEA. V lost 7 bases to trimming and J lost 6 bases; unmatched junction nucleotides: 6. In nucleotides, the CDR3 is TGCAGCGCTGCCCAGGGGGAAAACACCATATATTTT. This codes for CSAAQGENTIYF.

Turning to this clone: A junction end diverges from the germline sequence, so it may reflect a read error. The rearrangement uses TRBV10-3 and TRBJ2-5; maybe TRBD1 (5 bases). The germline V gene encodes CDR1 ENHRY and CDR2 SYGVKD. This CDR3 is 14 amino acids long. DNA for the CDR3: TGTGCCATCAGTGAAGGGGAAGAACAAGGGACCCAGTACTTC. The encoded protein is CAISEGEEQGTQYF.

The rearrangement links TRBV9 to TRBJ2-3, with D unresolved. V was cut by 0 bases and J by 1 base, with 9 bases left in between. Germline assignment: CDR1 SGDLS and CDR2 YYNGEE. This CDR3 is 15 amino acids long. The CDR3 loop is CASSVGPDGTDTQYF. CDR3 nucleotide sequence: TGTGCCAGCAGCGTAGGGCCCGATGGCACAGATACGCAGTATTTT.

CDR3 sequence: CASSYRTGGRKTQYF. The CDR3 DNA reads as TGTGCCAGCAGTTACCGGACAGGGGGAAGAAAGACCCAGTACTTC. This sequence joins TRBV6-5 and TRBJ2-5, with TRBD1 matching 10 bases. Germline CDR1 reads MNHEY; CDR2 reads SVGAGI. The CDR3 contains 15 residues. Losses at the gene ends were 2 bases for V and 6 bases for J; bases not matched to a gene: 6.

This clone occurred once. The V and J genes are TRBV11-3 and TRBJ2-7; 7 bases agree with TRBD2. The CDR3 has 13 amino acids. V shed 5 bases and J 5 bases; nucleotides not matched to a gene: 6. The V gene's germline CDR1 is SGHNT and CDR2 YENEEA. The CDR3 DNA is TGTGCCAGCAGCCCTCGGGGGGTAAACGAGCAGTACTTC. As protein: CASSPRGVNEQYF. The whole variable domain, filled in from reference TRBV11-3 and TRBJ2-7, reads EAGVVQSPRYKIIEKKQPVAFWCNPISGHNTLYWYLQNLGQGPELLIRYENEEAVDDSQLPKDRFSAERLKGVDSTLKIQPAELGDSAVYLCASSPRGVNEQYFGPGTRLTVT.

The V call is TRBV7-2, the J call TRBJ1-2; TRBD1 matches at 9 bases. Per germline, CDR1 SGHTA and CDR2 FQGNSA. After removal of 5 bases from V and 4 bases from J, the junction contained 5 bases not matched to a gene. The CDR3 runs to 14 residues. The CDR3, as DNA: TGTGCCAGCAGCCCGGACAGGGGACGCTATGGCTACACCTTC. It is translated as CASSPDRGRYGYTF.

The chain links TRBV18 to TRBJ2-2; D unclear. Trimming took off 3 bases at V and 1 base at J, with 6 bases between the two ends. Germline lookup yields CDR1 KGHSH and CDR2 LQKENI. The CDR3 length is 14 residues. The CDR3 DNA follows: TGTGCCAGCTCACCCAACCGGAACACCGGGGAGCTGTTTTTT. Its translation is CASSPNRNTGELFF.

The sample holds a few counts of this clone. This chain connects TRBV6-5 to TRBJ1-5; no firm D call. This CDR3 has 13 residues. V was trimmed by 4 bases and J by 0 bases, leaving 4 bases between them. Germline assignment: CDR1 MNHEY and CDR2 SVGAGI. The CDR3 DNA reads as TGTGCCAGCAGTTCCCATAGCAATCAGCCCCAGCATTTT. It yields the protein CASSSHSNQPQHF.

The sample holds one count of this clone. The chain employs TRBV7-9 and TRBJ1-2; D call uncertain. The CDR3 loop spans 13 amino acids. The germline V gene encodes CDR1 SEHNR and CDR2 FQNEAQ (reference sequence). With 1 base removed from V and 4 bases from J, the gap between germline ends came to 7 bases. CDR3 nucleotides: TGTGCCAGCAGCTTAGGGACCTTCTATGGCTACACCTTC. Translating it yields CASSLGTFYGYTF.

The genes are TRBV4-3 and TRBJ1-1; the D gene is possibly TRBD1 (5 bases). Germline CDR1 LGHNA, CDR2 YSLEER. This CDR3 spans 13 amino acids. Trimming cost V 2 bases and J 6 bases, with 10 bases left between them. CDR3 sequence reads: CASSQWGVPEAFF. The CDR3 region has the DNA TGCGCCAGCAGCCAATGGGGGGTGCCTGAAGCTTTCTTT.

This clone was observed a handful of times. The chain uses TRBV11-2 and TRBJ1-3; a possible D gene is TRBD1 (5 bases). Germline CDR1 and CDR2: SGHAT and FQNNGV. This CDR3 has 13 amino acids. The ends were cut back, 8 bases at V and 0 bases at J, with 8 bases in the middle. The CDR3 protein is CASEGDSGNTIYF. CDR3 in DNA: TGTGCCAGCGAAGGGGACTCTGGAAACACCATATATTTT. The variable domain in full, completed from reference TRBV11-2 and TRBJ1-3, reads EAGVAQSPRYKIIEKRQSVAFWCNPISGHATLYWYQQILGQGPKLLIQFQNNGVVDDSQLPKDRFSAERLKGVDSTLKIQPAKLEDSAVYLCASEGDSGNTIYFGEGSWLTVV.

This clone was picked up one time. CDR3 coding DNA: TGTGCCAGCTCACCTTCCGCAGAACTCTATGGCTACACCTTC. Encoded protein: CASSPSAELYGYTF. This chain uses TRBV18 with TRBJ1-2, with D unclear. Looked up from germline, CDR1 is KGHSH and CDR2 is LQKENI. V was cut by 3 bases and J by 4 bases, with 12 bases left in between. The CDR3 has 14 residues.

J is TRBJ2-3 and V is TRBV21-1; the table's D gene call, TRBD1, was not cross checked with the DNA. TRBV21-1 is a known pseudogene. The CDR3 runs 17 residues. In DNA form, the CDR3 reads TGTGCCAGCAGCTTGCCGGGACAGGACCCGAGGACAGATACGCAGTATTTT. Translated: CASSLPGQDPRTDTQYF.

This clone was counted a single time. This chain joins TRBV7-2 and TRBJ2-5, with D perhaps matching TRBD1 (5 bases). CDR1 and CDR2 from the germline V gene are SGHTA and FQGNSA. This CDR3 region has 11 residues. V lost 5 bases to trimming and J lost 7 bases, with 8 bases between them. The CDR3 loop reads CASSPQGTQYF. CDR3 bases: TGTGCCAGCAGCCCCCAGGGGACCCAGTACTTC.

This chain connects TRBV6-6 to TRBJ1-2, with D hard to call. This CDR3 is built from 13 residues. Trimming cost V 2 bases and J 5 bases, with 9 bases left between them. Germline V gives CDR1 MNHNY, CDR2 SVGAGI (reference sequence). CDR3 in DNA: TGTGCCAGCAGTTACGGCCAGATATATGGCTACACCTTC. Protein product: CASSYGQIYGYTF.